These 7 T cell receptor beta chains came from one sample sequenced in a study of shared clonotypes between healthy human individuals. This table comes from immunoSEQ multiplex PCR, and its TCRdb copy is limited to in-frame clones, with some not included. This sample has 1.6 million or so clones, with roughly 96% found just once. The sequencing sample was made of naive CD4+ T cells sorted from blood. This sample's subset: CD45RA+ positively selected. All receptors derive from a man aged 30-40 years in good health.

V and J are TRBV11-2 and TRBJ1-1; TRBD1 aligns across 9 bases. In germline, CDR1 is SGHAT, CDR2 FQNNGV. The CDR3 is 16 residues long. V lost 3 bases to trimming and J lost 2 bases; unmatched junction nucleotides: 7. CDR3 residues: CASSFDRGGTNTEAFF. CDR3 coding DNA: TGTGCCAGCAGCTTCGACAGGGGGGGGACCAACACTGAAGCTTTCTTT.

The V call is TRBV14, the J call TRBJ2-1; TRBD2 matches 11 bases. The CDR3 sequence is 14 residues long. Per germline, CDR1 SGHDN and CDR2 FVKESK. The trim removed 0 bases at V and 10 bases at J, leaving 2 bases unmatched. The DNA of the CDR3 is TGTGCCAGCAGCCAAGAACTAGCGGGAGTCGAGCAGTTCTTC. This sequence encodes CASSQELAGVEQFF.

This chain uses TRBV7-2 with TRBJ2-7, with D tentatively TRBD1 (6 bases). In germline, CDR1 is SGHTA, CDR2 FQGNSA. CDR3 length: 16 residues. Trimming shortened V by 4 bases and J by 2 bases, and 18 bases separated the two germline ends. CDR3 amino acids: CASSSSRDTSTYEQYF. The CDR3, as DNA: TGTGCCAGCAGCTCGAGCCGGGACACAAGTACCTACGAGCAGTACTTC.

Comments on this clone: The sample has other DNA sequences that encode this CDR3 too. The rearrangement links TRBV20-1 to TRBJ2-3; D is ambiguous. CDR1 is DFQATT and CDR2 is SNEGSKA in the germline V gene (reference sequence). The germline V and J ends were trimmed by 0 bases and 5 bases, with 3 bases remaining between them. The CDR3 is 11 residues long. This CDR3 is CSARDVDTQYF. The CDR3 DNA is TGCAGTGCTAGAGATGTAGATACGCAGTATTTT.

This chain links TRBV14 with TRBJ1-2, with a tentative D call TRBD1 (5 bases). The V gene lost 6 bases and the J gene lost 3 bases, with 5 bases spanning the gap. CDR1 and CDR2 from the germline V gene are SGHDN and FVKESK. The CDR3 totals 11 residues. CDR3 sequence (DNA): TGTGCCAGCAGAGGGGACTATGGCTACACCTTC. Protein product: CASRGDYGYTF. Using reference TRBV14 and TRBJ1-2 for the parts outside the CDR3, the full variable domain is EAGVTQFPSHSVIEKGQTVTLRCDPISGHDNLYWYRRVMGKEIKFLLHFVKESKQDESGMPNNRFLAERTGGTYSTLKVQPAELEDSGVYFCASRGDYGYTFGSGTRLTVV.

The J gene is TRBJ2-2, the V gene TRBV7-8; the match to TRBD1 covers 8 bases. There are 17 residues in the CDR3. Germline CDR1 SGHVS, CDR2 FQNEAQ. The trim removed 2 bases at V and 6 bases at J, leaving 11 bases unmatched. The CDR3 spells CASSLKGGQGYPGELFF. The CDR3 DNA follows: TGTGCCAGCAGCTTAAAAGGTGGACAGGGATACCCCGGGGAGCTGTTTTTT.

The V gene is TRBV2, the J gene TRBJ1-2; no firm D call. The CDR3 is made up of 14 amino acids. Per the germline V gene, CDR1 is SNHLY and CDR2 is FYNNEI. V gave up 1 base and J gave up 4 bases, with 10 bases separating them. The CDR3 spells CASSEVMRTYGYTF. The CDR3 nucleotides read TGTGCCAGCAGTGAAGTAATGAGGACCTATGGCTACACCTTC.